A single sample is the source of the 10 T cell receptor beta chains below, sequenced in a study of blood T cell repertoires in COVID-19. The table came from immunoSEQ multiplex PCR; TCRdb's copy has only in-frame clones and leaves some out. In the table there are about 220,000 clones, approximately 86% of which are singletons. Specimen: peripheral blood. All receptors derive from a woman aged 25 to 45 who had recovered from COVID-19.

This chain uses TRBV12-5 with TRBJ2-5, with TRBD2 matching over 9 bases. The V and J ends lost 5 bases and 2 bases, in that order; junction bases with no gene match: 3. CDR1 and CDR2 from the germline V gene are LGHNT and FRNRAP. This CDR3 contains 14 residues. CDR3 protein: CASGRSGGQETQYF. CDR3 in DNA: TGTGCTAGTGGTCGTAGCGGGGGACAAGAGACCCAGTACTTC.

This clone occurred a few times. The chain links TRBV7-9 to TRBJ2-2, with 9 bases that match TRBD1. Germline assignment: CDR1 SEHNR and CDR2 FQNEAQ (reference sequence). The V gene end was trimmed by 2 bases and the J gene end by 5 bases; junction bases not matched to a gene: 9. There are 17 residues in the CDR3. This chain's CDR3 is CASSLLVRQGGTGELFF. The CDR3 DNA reads TGTGCCAGCAGCTTACTGGTCCGACAGGGGGGTACCGGGGAGCTGTTTTTT.

The chain couples TRBV5-1 to TRBJ2-3, with TRBD2 matching over 9 bases. The germline V gene encodes CDR1 SGHRS and CDR2 YFSETQ. After removal of 4 bases from V and 1 base from J, the junction contained 10 bases not matched to a gene. The CDR3 extends over 17 amino acids. As DNA, the CDR3 is TGCGCCAGCAGCGCCAGTTCCTCTAGCGGGGGCACAGATACGCAGTATTTT. It codes for CASSASSSSGGTDTQYF. Based on the CDR3 plus reference TRBV5-1 and TRBJ2-3, the full variable domain is KAGVTQTPRYLIKTRGQQVTLSCSPISGHRSVSWYQQTPGQGLQFLFEYFSETQRNKGNFPGRFSGRQFSNSRSEMNVSTLELGDSALYLCASSASSSSGGTDTQYFGPGTRLTVL.

The V call is TRBV24-1, the J call TRBJ2-3; D is unresolved. The V end was cut by 7 bases, the J end by 2 bases, with 9 bases between. The CDR3 contains 13 residues. Per the germline V gene, CDR1 is KGHDR and CDR2 is SFDVKD. CDR3 nucleotides: TGTGCCACCAGAGCGACCAACACAGATACGCAGTATTTT. It is translated as CATRATNTDTQYF.

The chain combines TRBV29-1 with TRBJ2-1, with TRBD1 identical over 8 bases. This CDR3 region has 14 residues. With V trimmed by 8 bases and J by 1 base, 7 bases remained unmatched. From germline, CDR1 is SQVTM and CDR2 ANQGSEA. The CDR3 DNA is TGCAGCTCAAGCAACAGGGGGTCCTACAATGAGCAGTTCTTC. As protein: CSSSNRGSYNEQFF.

The V and J genes are TRBV7-8 and TRBJ2-7, with D tentatively TRBD2 (6 bases). Germline V gives CDR1 SGHVS, CDR2 FQNEAQ. The CDR3 is 15 amino acids. With 2 bases removed from V and 2 bases from J, the gap between germline ends came to 13 bases. CDR3 nucleotide sequence: TGTGCCAGCAGCTTAATACCGGGGGAACCCTACGAGCAGTACTTC. Protein sequence: CASSLIPGEPYEQYF.

The V and J genes are TRBV12-5 and TRBJ2-3; 9 bases line up with TRBD2. The CDR3 is made up of 20 amino acids. Germline loops: CDR1 LGHNT, CDR2 FRNRAP. V shed 2 bases, J shed 4 bases, and the junction held 19 bases outside the gene matches. CDR3 nucleotide sequence: TGTGCTAGTGGTTTGAGCCGCCATGGCGGGGGGGCCGGGTGGCCAGATACGCAGTATTTT. It codes for CASGLSRHGGGAGWPDTQYF.

V usage is TRBV2 and J usage is TRBJ1-2; D might be TRBD1 (6 bases). Deletions cut 5 bases from V and 0 bases from J, with 13 bases between. The CDR3 length is 15 residues. The germline gives CDR1 SNHLY, CDR2 FYNNEI. The CDR3 region is CASSLKQGANYGYTF. The DNA for the CDR3 is TGTGCCAGCAGTCTAAAACAGGGAGCTAACTATGGCTACACCTTC. Based on the CDR3 plus reference TRBV2 and TRBJ1-2, the full variable domain is EPEVTQTPSHQVTQMGQEVILRCVPISNHLYFYWYRQILGQKVEFLVSFYNNEISEKSEIFDDQFSVERPDGSNFTLKIRSTKLEDSAMYFCASSLKQGANYGYTFGSGTRLTVV.

This clone came up a few times. The rearrangement links TRBV18 to TRBJ2-7; 11 bases agree with TRBD2. The germline CDR1 and CDR2 sequences are KGHSH and LQKENI. J gave up 6 bases and V 5 bases, and 9 bases lay outside the gene matches. The CDR3 has 15 residues. This CDR3 is CASSIGTSGLSEQYF. The CDR3 nucleotides are TGTGCCAGCTCAATCGGGACTAGCGGTCTTAGCGAGCAGTACTTC.

The CDR3 region has the DNA TGTGCCAGCAGATCGCAACAGGGGTCGATTGGCTACACCTTC. This codes for CASRSQQGSIGYTF. The chain joins TRBV27 to TRBJ1-2; 7 bases match TRBD1. Looked up from germline, CDR1 is MNHEY and CDR2 is SMNVEV (reference sequence). The CDR3 covers 14 residues. The trim removed 6 bases at V and 7 bases at J, leaving 11 bases unmatched.